Listed below are T cell receptor beta chains from one sample, sequenced in a study of blood T cell repertoires in COVID-19. Only in-frame clones appear in the TCRdb table, and some are missing; sequencing was by immunoSEQ multiplex PCR. The sample lists some 290,000 clones, approximately 86% occurring once. The material sequenced was peripheral blood. The receptors were sampled from a woman in her forties or fifties who had recovered from COVID-19. Both conserved end residues are part of each CDR3. D genes are given only for firm matches. Rows may omit the clone size; those that give it use once, few, many or a size class.

cdr3_nt cdr3_aa j_call clone_size v_call d_call
TGTGCCAGTAGTATTTCCGGGACAGGGGTTCAGCCCCAGCATTTT CASSISGTGVQPQHF TRBJ1-5 NA TRBV19 TRBD1
TGTGCCAGCAGTGAAAGGACAGTTCGAATGAACACTGAAGCTTTCTTT CASSERTVRMNTEAFF TRBJ1-1 few TRBV2 NA
TGTGCCAGTAGTCGGGACAGGGTCAACTCCTACGAGCAGTACTTC CASSRDRVNSYEQYF TRBJ2-7 NA TRBV19 TRBD1
TGTGCCAGCAGCCGCGACAGGGGTGCTTTCTTT CASSRDRGAFF TRBJ1-1 NA TRBV7-9 TRBD1
TGCGCCAGCAGCCAAGCCCCAACTAGCGGGAGGGCCCACGAGCAGTACTTC CASSQAPTSGRAHEQYF TRBJ2-7 NA TRBV4-1 TRBD2
TGCGCCAGCAGCCAAGGGGGCCTTGTGGGTACTGAAGCTTTCTTT CASSQGGLVGTEAFF TRBJ1-1 NA TRBV4-3 NA
TGTGCCATGGGGGGGAGCTCTGGGGCCAACGTCCTGACTTTC CAMGGSSGANVLTF TRBJ2-6 NA TRBV10-3 TRBD2
TGTGCCAGCAGCTTGGAGAGAGGAAACATTCAGTACTTC CASSLERGNIQYF TRBJ2-4 NA TRBV5-4 NA
TGTGCCGGCGGAAATGGAAACACCATATATTTT CAGGNGNTIYF TRBJ1-3 NA TRBV30 NA
TGTGCCAGCGTCGGAGGTCCCGGGGAGCTGTTTTTT CASVGGPGELFF TRBJ2-2 NA TRBV6-5 NA
TGTGCCAGCATGGAGATGTTGAGGGCCTTATTTAATGGCTACACCTTC CASMEMLRALFNGYTF TRBJ1-2 many TRBV2 NA
TGTGCCAGCAGAAGGGACAGGGGTCGTTTTGGTACGCAGTATTTT CASRRDRGRFGTQYF TRBJ2-3 NA TRBV27 TRBD1
TGTGCCAGCAGTGCCGGACTAGCGGGAGCCTACGAGCAGTACTTC CASSAGLAGAYEQYF TRBJ2-7 NA TRBV7-3 TRBD2
TGTGCCAGCAGTCCTCCCCCAGGGGGTGGAACTGAAGCTTTCTTT CASSPPPGGGTEAFF TRBJ1-1 NA TRBV28 TRBD1
TGTGCCAGCAGCCTCCAAAACTATGGCTACACCTTC CASSLQNYGYTF TRBJ1-2 NA TRBV6-2/TRBV6-3 NA
TGTGCCAGCTCCACTTTCCGGGAGGGAGGTGATGAAAAACTGTTTTTT CASSTFREGGDEKLFF TRBJ1-4 NA TRBV11-3 NA
TGTGCCAGCAGTGCATCGGACAGGGGGACCGCGAACACCGGGGAGCTGTTTTTT CASSASDRGTANTGELFF TRBJ2-2 once TRBV6-1 TRBD1
TGTGCCAGCTCGCCGGACAGAAACTATGGCTACACCTTC CASSPDRNYGYTF TRBJ1-2 once TRBV18 NA
TGTGCCAGCAGCCTCACTAGGGGGGGAGTAATGGCTTCACCCCTCCACTTT CASSLTRGGVMASPLHF TRBJ1-6 NA TRBV7-9 NA
TGTGCCAGCAGCTTGGAACAGTACAATGAGCAGTTCTTC CASSLEQYNEQFF TRBJ2-1 once TRBV5-4 NA
TGTGCCAGCAGCCAGGGGCAGTTCTATGGCTACACCTTC CASSQGQFYGYTF TRBJ1-2 NA TRBV7-2 NA
TGTGCCAGCAGACCCCGGACAGGGGTTGCTAATGAAAAACTGTTTTTT CASRPRTGVANEKLFF TRBJ1-4 NA TRBV27 TRBD1
TGTGCCAGCAGCTTAGGAGCAACGGGGGGCCGAACAGATACGCAGTATTTT CASSLGATGGRTDTQYF TRBJ2-3 few TRBV7-9 NA
TGTGCCAGCAGCACGCGACTAGCGGGGGCCCCGGGGCAGTTCTTC CASSTRLAGAPGQFF TRBJ2-1 NA TRBV7-2 TRBD2
TGTGCCAGCAGCCGCCGACTAGCGGGGAGCACAGATACGCAGTATTTT CASSRRLAGSTDTQYF TRBJ2-3 NA TRBV5-4 TRBD2
TGCGCCAGCAGAAGGGGGGGCCATCGCACAGATACGCAGTATTTT CASRRGGHRTDTQYF TRBJ2-3 NA TRBV4-3 NA
TGTGCCTGGAGTCGAGACACCTATGGCTACACCTTC CAWSRDTYGYTF TRBJ1-2 NA TRBV30 NA
TGTGCCAGTAGTACGGGGACTAGCGGGAGACACGAGCAGTACTTC CASSTGTSGRHEQYF TRBJ2-7 NA TRBV19 TRBD2
TGTGCCATCGCGACAGGGAGGGAAGCTTTCTTT CAIATGREAFF TRBJ1-1 NA TRBV2 TRBD1
TGTGCCTGGAGTCGTGGACTAGCGGGGGTAGAGCAGTTCTTC CAWSRGLAGVEQFF TRBJ2-1 NA TRBV30 TRBD2
TGTGCCAGCAGCTTGTATTTAGGGGCCTCCTACAATGAGCAGTTCTTC CASSLYLGASYNEQFF TRBJ2-1 once TRBV5-5 NA
TGTGCCAGCAGCCCACTGGGACTAGCGACTCCAGTTAGCACAGATACGCAGTATTTT CASSPLGLATPVSTDTQYF TRBJ2-3 NA TRBV27 TRBD2
TGTGCCTCGGACAGGGGGAATGAAAAACTGTTTTTT CASDRGNEKLFF TRBJ1-4 NA TRBV28 TRBD1
TGTGCCAGCAGCAAACAGGGTCGCGAGCAGTACTTC CASSKQGREQYF TRBJ2-7 NA TRBV5-4 NA
TGTGCCAGCAGCGACGGACTAGCGGGAGTGAGGGGCGAGCAGTACTTC CASSDGLAGVRGEQYF TRBJ2-7 once TRBV5-4 TRBD2